The present TCR beta chain was sequenced within a study of shared T cell receptors in the human thymus. Only in-frame clones appear in the TCRdb table, and some are missing; sequencing was by immunoSEQ multiplex PCR. The table records a few hundred thousand clones, approximately 95% of them present only once. Trimming took 10 bases from V and 0 from J, leaving 16 bases between them. The CDR3 has 16 amino acids. Germline V gene lookup returns CDR1 SEHNR and CDR2 FQNEAQ (reference sequence). The sequence was obtained from a human donor. The chain is built from TRBV7-9 and TRBJ2-6; TRBD2 is a possible D gene (6 bases). Sequencing input: thymocytes. The CDR3 region has the DNA TGTGCCACCAGGCCGGGACTCAACTCTGGGGCCAACGTCCTGACTTTC. Encoded protein: CATRPGLNSGANVLTF.